One and the same sample provided the 12 T cell receptor beta chains below, sequenced in a study of CD8 T cells in ankylosing spondylitis. TCRdb reanalysed the 5' RACE reads using MiXCR and keeps one entry per CDR3 protein. The top ten clones hold about 29% of a sample with around 150,000 distinct CDR3 sequences, under 14% of them seen once. Input material: blood, either unsorted or a sorted T cell fraction (not recorded which). These receptors were collected from a male donor with ankylosing spondylitis or in good health (not recorded which).

The gene calls are TRBV7-2 and TRBJ2-7, with D perhaps TRBD1 or TRBD2 (6 bases each). The CDR3 has 16 amino acids. From germline, CDR1 is SGHTA and CDR2 FQGNSA. V was cut by 5 bases and J by 4 bases, with 21 bases left in between. DNA for the CDR3: TGTGCCAGCAGCCCGATCTCACTAGGGGGGAGTTACGAGCAGTACTTC. Amino acid sequence: CASSPISLGGSYEQYF. Using reference TRBV7-2 and TRBJ2-7 for the parts outside the CDR3, the full variable domain is GAGVSQSPSNKVTEKGKDVELRCDPISGHTALYWYRQSLGQGLEFLIYFQGNSAPDKSGLPSDRFSAERTGGSVSTLTIQRTQQEDSAVYLCASSPISLGGSYEQYFGPGTRLTVT.

The J gene is TRBJ2-5, the V gene TRBV10-3; possible D gene TRBD1, 6 bases. Germline CDR1 ENHRY, CDR2 SYGVKD. Trimming shortened V by 3 bases and J by 4 bases, and 9 bases separated the two germline ends. The CDR3 has 13 residues. CDR3 bases: TGTGCCATCAGTGATGTGGGGGCAGAGACCCAGTACTTC. Residues: CAISDVGAETQYF.

There are a few counts of this clonotype. This chain connects TRBV20-1 to TRBJ2-1, with 9 bases aligning to TRBD2. Germline V CDR1 and CDR2: DFQATT, SNEGSKA (reference sequence). The J segment lost 9 bases and the V segment lost 5 bases, leaving 11 bases of the junction unmatched. This CDR3 is 14 amino acids long. The CDR3 DNA reads as TGCAGTGCTCCCGCGCGGAGCGGGGGGAGTGAGCAGTTCTTC. Translation gives CSAPARSGGSEQFF.

This clonotype has only one observation. The rearrangement joins TRBV29-1 to TRBJ2-3; 7 nucleotides line up with TRBD2. Germline-derived CDR1 and CDR2 are SQVTM and ANQGSEA. V lost 4 bases and J lost 0; bases outside the gene matches: 1. This CDR3 has 13 amino acids. CDR3 in amino acids: CSVGSGSTDTQYF. In DNA form, the CDR3 reads TGCAGCGTTGGTAGCGGGAGCACAGATACGCAGTATTTT.

The chain carries TRBV29-1 and TRBJ2-7, with 7 bases identical to TRBD1. Germline CDR1 is SQVTM and CDR2 is ANQGSEA. V dropped 5 bases and J dropped 0; count of bases not matched to a gene: 7. The CDR3 consists of 14 residues. CDR3 nucleotide sequence: TGCAGCGTTTCTTTTCGGACAGGCTCCTACGAGCAGTACTTC. It yields the protein CSVSFRTGSYEQYF.

This clonotype was detected only a few times. The chain combines TRBV29-1 with TRBJ2-7, with 7 bases matching TRBD1. The CDR3 sequence is 13 residues long. J gave up 2 bases and V 3 bases, and 4 bases lay outside the gene matches. Germline V CDR1 and CDR2: SQVTM, ANQGSEA. The CDR3 here is CSVDGTEAYEQYF. The CDR3 nucleotides are TGCAGCGTTGACGGGACAGAGGCCTACGAGCAGTACTTC.

This clonotype was observed a handful of times. The chain joins TRBV19 to TRBJ2-1; a possible D gene is TRBD2 (7 bases). Between the trimmed V and J ends, which lost 5 bases and 4 bases, there was a span of 21 bases. The CDR3 length is 17 residues. CDR1 LNHDA and CDR2 SQIVND come from the germline V gene (reference sequence). Here the CDR3 reads CASSSASEGGGYNEQFF. CDR3 sequence (DNA): TGTGCCAGTAGTTCCGCAAGCGAGGGAGGGGGATACAATGAGCAGTTCTTC.

This clonotype was detected ten times or more. This chain uses TRBV11-2 with TRBJ2-7; a weak D match, TRBD2 (6 bases). The CDR3 is 12 residues long. Trimming cost V 4 bases and J 3 bases, with 7 bases left between them. CDR1 is SGHAT, CDR2 FQNNGV, per germline. The chain's CDR3 is CASSSAGYEQYF. In DNA, the CDR3 is TGTGCCAGCAGCTCAGCGGGCTACGAGCAGTACTTC.

The table lists this clonotype with many counts. The rearrangement links TRBV27 to TRBJ2-7; D gene unclear. The CDR3 extends over 15 amino acids. Trimming stripped 1 base from V and 4 bases from J, with 14 bases between. Germline CDR1 is MNHEY and CDR2 is SMNVEV (reference sequence). The CDR3 loop reads CASSLFSARPYEQYF. Written as DNA, the CDR3 is TGTGCCAGCAGTTTATTTTCGGCTAGGCCTTACGAGCAGTACTTC.

This chain connects TRBV12-3 or TRBV12-4 to TRBJ1-4; TRBD1 matches 9 bases. The CDR3 loop spans 17 amino acids. V was pared by 1 base and J by 6 bases, with 9 bases of the junction left unmatched. CDR3: CASSLGRAQGADEKLFF. CDR3 nucleotide sequence: TGTGCCAGCAGTTTAGGGAGGGCACAGGGGGCCGATGAAAAACTGTTTTTT.

This clonotype was observed many times. The chain has TRBV20-1 and TRBJ2-1; the D call may be TRBD1 or TRBD2 (6 bases each). V was shortened by 3 bases and J by 7 bases, with 13 bases between the two germline ends. The CDR3 covers 13 residues. Germline assignment: CDR1 DFQATT and CDR2 SNEGSKA (reference sequence). CDR3: CSASSGRGNEQFF. CDR3 DNA: TGCAGTGCTAGTAGCGGCAGGGGTAATGAGCAGTTCTTC.

This clonotype occurred once. J is TRBJ1-2 and V is TRBV7-2; D possibly corresponds to TRBD1 (6 bases). Germline V gives CDR1 SGHTA, CDR2 FQGNSA. V was trimmed by 3 bases and J by 4 bases, leaving 12 bases between them. CDR3 length: 14 amino acids. The CDR3 loop reads CASSLGPQGYGYTF. The CDR3 DNA reads as TGTGCCAGCAGCTTGGGACCACAGGGCTATGGCTACACCTTC.